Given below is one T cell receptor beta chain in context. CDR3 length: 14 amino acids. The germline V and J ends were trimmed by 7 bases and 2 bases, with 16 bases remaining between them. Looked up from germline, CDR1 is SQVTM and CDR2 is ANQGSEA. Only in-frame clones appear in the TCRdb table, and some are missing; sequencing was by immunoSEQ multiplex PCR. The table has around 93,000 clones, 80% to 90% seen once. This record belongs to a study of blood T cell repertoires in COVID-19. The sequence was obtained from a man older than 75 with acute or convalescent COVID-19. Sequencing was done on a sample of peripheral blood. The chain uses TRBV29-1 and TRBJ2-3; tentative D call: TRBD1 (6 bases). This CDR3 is CSAPHRVVTDTQYF. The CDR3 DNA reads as TGCAGCGCTCCCCACAGGGTAGTCACAGATACGCAGTATTTT.